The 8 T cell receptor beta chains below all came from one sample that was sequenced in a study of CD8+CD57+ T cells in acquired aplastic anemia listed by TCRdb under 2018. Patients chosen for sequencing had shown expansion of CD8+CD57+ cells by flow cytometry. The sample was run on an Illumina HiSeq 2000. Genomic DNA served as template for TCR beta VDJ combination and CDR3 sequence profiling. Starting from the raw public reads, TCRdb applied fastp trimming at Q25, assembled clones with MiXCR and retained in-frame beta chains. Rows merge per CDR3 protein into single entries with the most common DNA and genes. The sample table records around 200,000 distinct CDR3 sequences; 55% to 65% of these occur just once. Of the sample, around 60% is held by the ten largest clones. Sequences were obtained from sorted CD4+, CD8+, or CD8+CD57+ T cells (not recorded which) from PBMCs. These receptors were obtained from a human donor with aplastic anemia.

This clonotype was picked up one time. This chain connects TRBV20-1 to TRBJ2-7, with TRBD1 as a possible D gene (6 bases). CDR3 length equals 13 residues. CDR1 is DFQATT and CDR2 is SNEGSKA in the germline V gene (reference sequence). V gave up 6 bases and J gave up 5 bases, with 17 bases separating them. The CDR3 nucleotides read TGCAGTGCCCAGGAAACAGGGCCCAACGAGCAGTACTTC. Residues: CSAQETGPNEQYF.

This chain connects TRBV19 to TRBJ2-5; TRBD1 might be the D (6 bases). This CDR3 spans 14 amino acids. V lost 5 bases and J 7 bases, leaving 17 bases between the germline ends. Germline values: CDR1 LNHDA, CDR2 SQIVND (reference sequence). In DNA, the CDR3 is TGTGCCAGTAGTTACGGACAGTACCCGGGGACCCAGTACTTC. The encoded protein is CASSYGQYPGTQYF.

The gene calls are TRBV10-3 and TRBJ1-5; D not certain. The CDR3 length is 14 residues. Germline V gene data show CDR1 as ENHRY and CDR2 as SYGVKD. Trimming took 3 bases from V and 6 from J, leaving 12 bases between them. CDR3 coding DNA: TGTGCCATCAGTGACGACCTAACGGGTCAGCCCCAGCATTTT. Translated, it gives CAISDDLTGQPQHF.

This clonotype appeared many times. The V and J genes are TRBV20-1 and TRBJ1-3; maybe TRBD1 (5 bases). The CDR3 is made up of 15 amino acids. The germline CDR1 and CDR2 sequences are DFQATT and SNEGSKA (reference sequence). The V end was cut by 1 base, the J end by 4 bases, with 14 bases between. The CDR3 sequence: CSARGPQGEGNTIYF. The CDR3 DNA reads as TGCAGTGCTAGAGGTCCCCAGGGAGAGGGAAACACCATATATTTT.

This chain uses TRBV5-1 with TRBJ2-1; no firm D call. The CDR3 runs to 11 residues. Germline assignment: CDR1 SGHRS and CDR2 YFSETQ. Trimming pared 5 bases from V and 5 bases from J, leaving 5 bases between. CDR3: CASRRDNEQFF. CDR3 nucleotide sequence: TGCGCCAGCAGACGGGACAATGAGCAGTTCTTC. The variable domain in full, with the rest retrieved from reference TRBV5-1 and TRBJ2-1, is KAGVTQTPRYLIKTRGQQVTLSCSPISGHRSVSWYQQTPGQGLQFLFEYFSETQRNKGNFPGRFSGRQFSNSRSEMNVSTLELGDSALYLCASRRDNEQFFGPGTRLTVL.

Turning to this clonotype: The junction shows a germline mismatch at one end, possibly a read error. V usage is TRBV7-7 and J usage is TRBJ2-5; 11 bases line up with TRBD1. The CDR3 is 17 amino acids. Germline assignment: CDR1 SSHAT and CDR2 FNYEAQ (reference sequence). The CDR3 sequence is CASSPTFGQGATETQYF. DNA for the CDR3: TGTGCTAGCAGCCCTACGTTCGGACAGGGGGCTACAGAGACCCAGTACTTC.

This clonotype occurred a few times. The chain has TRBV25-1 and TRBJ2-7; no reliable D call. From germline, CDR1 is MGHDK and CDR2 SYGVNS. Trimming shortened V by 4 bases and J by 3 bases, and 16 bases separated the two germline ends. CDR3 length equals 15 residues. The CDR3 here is CASSGSWEGYYEQYF. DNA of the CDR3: TGTGCCAGCAGTGGGAGTTGGGAAGGTTACTACGAGCAGTACTTC.

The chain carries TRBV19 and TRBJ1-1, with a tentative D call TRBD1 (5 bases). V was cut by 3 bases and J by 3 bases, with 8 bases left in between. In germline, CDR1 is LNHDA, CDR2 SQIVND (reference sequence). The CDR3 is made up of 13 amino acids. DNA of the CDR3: TGTGCCAGTAGTATCAGGGAATACACTGAAGCTTTCTTT. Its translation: CASSIREYTEAFF.